The source of this TCR beta chain is a study of circulating and synovial CD4+ cells in juvenile arthritis. Samples derive from patients with active juvenile idiopathic arthritis. Concerning this clone itself: Its antigen is unidentified.

Study-wide results and caveats: CPL versus bulk CD4 samples: T cell genome counts differed by at least an order of magnitude.

Clones were sequenced by immunoSEQ multiplex PCR, and TCRdb holds only the in-frame ones, with some missing. The sample lists more than 30,000 clones, around 95% occurring once. The CDR3 spans 15 residues. CDR1 and CDR2 from the germline V gene are SGHDN and FVKESK. J gave up 0 bases and V 4 bases, and 6 bases lay outside the gene matches. This sequence originates from a human donor with juvenile idiopathic arthritis. The chain is built from TRBV14 and TRBJ2-7; 7 bases agree with TRBD1. Sequenced material: CD4+ T cells from blood. In DNA form, the CDR3 reads TGTGCCAGCAGCCCCCGGACAGGTAGCTCCTACGAGCAGTACTTC. It specifies CASSPRTGSSYEQYF.